This TCR beta chain is from a study of T cell responses to AZD1222 COVID-19 vaccine. Study conclusions and caveats: The repertoires were collected only after the peak T cell response. Compared with day 0, the breadth and depth of the Spike-specific TCR repertoire rose significantly after two doses of AZD1222.

The method was immunoSEQ multiplex PCR; TCRdb's version includes in-frame clones alone and lacks a portion of them. In the table there are 140,000 to 150,000 clones, 75% to 95% of which are singletons. The CDR3 totals 12 residues. The V end was cut by 5 bases, the J end by 7 bases, with 12 bases between. In germline, CDR1 is SEHNR, CDR2 FQNEAQ (reference sequence). Notes on this clone: Its antigen is as yet unknown.

The sequenced sample was peripheral blood, obtained 28 days after the second dose of the MenACWY control vaccine. This receptor was obtained from an adult who received the MenACWY meningococcal vaccine as a control. The chain is built from TRBV7-9 and TRBJ2-7; perhaps TRBD2 as D (6 bases). CDR3 residues: CASSPGTEEQYF. The CDR3 region has the DNA TGTGCCAGCAGCCCCGGGACTGAAGAGCAGTACTTC.